This T cell receptor beta chain was captured in a study of blood T cell repertoires in COVID-19. Whole-study context: The United States, Italy and Spain provided the acute and convalescent COVID-19 samples. Sources were T cells, B-cell-depleted T cells, or PBMCs; the material itself was cDNA or gDNA.

Germline V gives CDR1 SGHTA, CDR2 FQGNSA. The J segment lost 4 bases and the V segment lost 5 bases, leaving 7 bases of the junction unmatched. This CDR3 is 14 amino acids long. Per the authors' pipeline: From reference gene primer amplification, estimates of nucleated cell counts were derived. The protocol was immunoSEQ multiplex PCR, while the TCRdb copy is restricted to in-frame clones and leaves out a portion. The D gene and trimming were derived from the DNA, and the V and J assignments and clone size from that table. The sample contains more than 150,000 clones, 80% to 85% of which appear only once.

Material for sequencing was peripheral blood. This chain connects TRBV7-2 to TRBJ1-2, with TRBD1 matching over 7 bases. This receptor was identified in a woman aged 55-69 years with acute or convalescent COVID-19. CDR3 sequence: CASSQRQGAYGYTF. As DNA, the CDR3 is TGTGCCAGCAGCCAGCGACAGGGTGCCTATGGCTACACCTTC. The full variable domain, completed using reference TRBV7-2 and TRBJ1-2, is GAGVSQSPSNKVTEKGKDVELRCDPISGHTALYWYRQSLGQGLEFLIYFQGNSAPDKSGLPSDRFSAERTGGSVSTLTIQRTQQEDSAVYLCASSQRQGAYGYTFGSGTRLTVV.